The 21 T cell receptor beta chains below were found in one sample sequenced in a study of technical replicates of blood from several donors. Generated by immunoSEQ multiplex PCR, the TCRdb table keeps only in-frame clones and is missing some. The sample yields tens of thousands of clones, nearly 99% seen once. The material sequenced was T cells isolated from PBMCs. The receptors were gathered from a human donor in good health.

The chain couples TRBV19 to TRBJ1-3; TRBD1 agrees at 9 bases. V lost 5 bases to trimming and J lost 4 bases; unmatched junction nucleotides: 3. CDR3 length: 14 amino acids. The germline CDR1 and CDR2 sequences are LNHDA and SQIVND (reference sequence). The CDR3 region has the DNA TGTGCCAGTAGTGTACAGGGGGCCGGAAACACCATATATTTT. Protein product: CASSVQGAGNTIYF.

This chain uses TRBV15 with TRBJ2-7; 10 positions match TRBD2. The CDR3 runs 15 residues. The J segment lost 4 bases and the V segment lost 7 bases, leaving 10 bases of the junction unmatched. Germline-derived CDR1 and CDR2 are LNHNV and YYDKDF (reference sequence). The CDR3 protein is CATKIAGGGGYEQYF. The CDR3, as DNA: TGTGCCACCAAGATAGCGGGAGGTGGTGGTTACGAGCAGTACTTC.

The rearrangement uses TRBV27 and TRBJ1-3; unclear D gene. V was pared by 6 bases and J by 7 bases, with 7 bases between. Germline V gene data show CDR1 as MNHEY and CDR2 as SMNVEV (reference sequence). This CDR3 has 11 residues. CDR3 in amino acids: CASRGGNTIYF. The DNA of the CDR3 is TGTGCCAGCAGAGGCGGGAACACCATATATTTT.

The chain uses TRBV6-5 and TRBJ2-7, with 7 bases matching TRBD2. The CDR3 totals 14 residues. With V trimmed by 6 bases and J by 2 bases, 7 bases remained unmatched. The germline V gene encodes CDR1 MNHEY and CDR2 SVGAGI. For the CDR3, the DNA is TGTGCCAGCAGCCGGGACTATAGGACCTACGAGCAGTACTTC. It encodes CASSRDYRTYEQYF.

The chain carries TRBV2 and TRBJ1-1; TRBD1 is a possible D gene (6 bases). The germline V and J ends were trimmed by 10 bases and 3 bases, with 30 bases remaining between them. From germline, CDR1 is SNHLY and CDR2 FYNNEI. The CDR3 has 18 residues. This chain's CDR3 is CATRDISQRGKVHTEAFF. In nucleotides, the CDR3 is TGTGCCACCCGGGACATTTCGCAAAGGGGTAAGGTTCACACTGAAGCTTTCTTT.

The chain couples TRBV7-2 to TRBJ1-1; D unclear. Deletions cut 0 bases from V and 7 bases from J, with 12 bases between. CDR3 length: 14 residues. Germline V gives CDR1 SGHTA, CDR2 FQGNSA. The CDR3 region is CASSLARWQNEAFF. CDR3 sequence (DNA): TGTGCCAGCAGCTTAGCTCGTTGGCAGAATGAAGCTTTCTTT.

The rearrangement links TRBV21-1 to TRBJ1-2; TRBD1, the table's D call, was not compared with the DNA. TRBV21-1 is reported as a pseudogene. This CDR3 has 15 amino acids. CDR3 sequence (DNA): TGTGCCAGCAGCGCAGGGACAGACTTTAAGCATGGCTACACCTTC. Translating gives CASSAGTDFKHGYTF.

This clone appeared once. The chain recombines TRBV5-8 with TRBJ1-3; D is perhaps TRBD1 (6 bases). There are 14 residues in the CDR3. CDR1 and CDR2 (germline): SGHTS, YDEGEE. Trimming removed 2 bases from V and 2 bases from J, with 8 bases in between. This CDR3 is CASSLTGTGNTIYF. The CDR3 region has the DNA TGTGCCAGCAGCTTAACAGGGACTGGAAACACCATATATTTT.

The chain uses TRBV6-6 and TRBJ1-1, with TRBD1 as a possible D gene (5 bases). V lost 2 bases to trimming and J lost 0 bases, with 10 bases between them. The CDR3 runs 15 residues. Germline V gene data show CDR1 as MNHNY and CDR2 as SVGAGI (reference sequence). In DNA, the CDR3 is TGTGCCAGCAGTTACCCAGGGATAATGAACACTGAAGCTTTCTTT. This gives the protein CASSYPGIMNTEAFF.

This clone was seen a single time. The rearrangement links TRBV30 to TRBJ2-7; 10 bases line up with TRBD1. Trimming cost V 8 bases and J 0 bases; bases outside gene matches: 7. The germline V gene encodes CDR1 GTSNPN and CDR2 SVGIG (reference sequence). The CDR3 is 14 amino acids. The CDR3 DNA follows: TGTGCCAGCGAAGGGACAGGGGCCTCCTACGAGCAGTACTTC. The encoded protein is CASEGTGASYEQYF.

The J gene is TRBJ2-2, the V gene TRBV6-1, with 7 bases aligning to TRBD2. This CDR3 is 16 amino acids long. V shed 0 bases, J shed 1 base, and the junction held 2 bases outside the gene matches. The germline gives CDR1 MNHNS, CDR2 SASEGT. CDR3 protein: CASSEAGGRNTGELFF. CDR3 nucleotide sequence: TGTGCCAGCAGTGAAGCAGGCGGGAGGAACACCGGGGAGCTGTTTTTT.

The chain combines TRBV5-1 with TRBJ2-3; possibly TRBD1 for D (8 bases). The CDR3 is 17 residues long. Germline CDR1 SGHRS, CDR2 YFSETQ. V lost 0 bases, J lost 4 bases, and 18 bases lay in between. The DNA for the CDR3 is TGCGCCAGCAGCTTGGTCGATACAGGGGGGAGGGCAGATACGCAGTATTTT. This gives the protein CASSLVDTGGRADTQYF.

The V and J genes are TRBV28 and TRBJ2-7; TRBD1 aligns across 7 bases. CDR3 length equals 14 residues. The trim removed 6 bases at V and 0 bases at J, leaving 5 bases unmatched. Germline values: CDR1 MDHEN, CDR2 SYDVKM. The CDR3 reads CASRRDRDSYEQYF. CDR3 sequence (DNA): TGTGCCAGCAGACGTGACAGGGACTCCTACGAGCAGTACTTC.

In the case of this clone: One end of the junction does not line up with germline, which may come from a read error. The J gene is TRBJ2-7, the V gene TRBV29-1; D is unclear. This CDR3 has 13 amino acids. Germline CDR1 SQVTM, CDR2 ANQGSEA. The chain's CDR3 is CSVGVGGAYEQHF. The CDR3 coding sequence is TGCAGCGTTGGGGTAGGCGGAGCCTACGAGCAGCACTTC.

The V and J genes are TRBV28 and TRBJ2-1, with 15 nucleotides matching TRBD2. Germline lookup yields CDR1 MDHEN and CDR2 SYDVKM. The junction had 6 bases not matched to a gene; V was cut back by 1 base and J by 5 bases. CDR3 length equals 18 residues. The DNA of the CDR3 is TGTGCCAGCAGTTTATTGGGACTAGCGGGAGGCTTAAACAATGAGCAGTTCTTC. Protein product: CASSLLGLAGGLNNEQFF.

This clone was detected once. The CDR3 coding sequence is TGTGCCAGCAGCTTGAGGGGAGGAGAGACCCAGTACTTC. Its protein is CASSLRGGETQYF. This rearrangement joins TRBV5-8 to TRBJ2-5, with TRBD2 as a possible D gene (6 bases). This CDR3 has 13 residues. Trimming stripped 1 base from V and 4 bases from J, with 8 bases between. CDR1 SGHTS and CDR2 YDEGEE come from the germline V gene.

The chain uses TRBV19 and TRBJ1-3, with a tentative D call TRBD1 (5 bases). Germline values: CDR1 LNHDA, CDR2 SQIVND (reference sequence). V lost 5 bases and J lost 1, with 9 bases in between. The CDR3 contains 14 residues. The CDR3 protein is CASSAGTSGNTIYF. In DNA, the CDR3 is TGTGCCAGTAGTGCCGGGACTTCTGGAAACACCATATATTTT.

The gene calls are TRBV19 and TRBJ2-2, with D perhaps TRBD1 (6 bases). The CDR3 spans 14 residues. CDR1 and CDR2 from the germline V gene are LNHDA and SQIVND (reference sequence). V lost 7 bases and J lost 4, with 13 bases in between. CDR3: CASKEQGGTGELFF. The CDR3 nucleotides are TGTGCCAGTAAGGAACAGGGTGGCACCGGGGAGCTGTTTTTT.

The chain's CDR3 is CASTDSYDQPQHF. In DNA form, the CDR3 reads TGTGCCAGCACTGACAGCTACGATCAGCCCCAGCATTTT. This chain uses TRBV28 with TRBJ1-5, with D possibly TRBD1 on 5 matching bases. CDR1 MDHEN and CDR2 SYDVKM come from the germline V gene. V shed 7 bases and J shed 5 bases, with 12 bases lying between them. This CDR3 spans 13 amino acids.

The V gene is TRBV29-1, the J gene TRBJ2-5; 8 bases align to TRBD1. The CDR3 runs to 15 residues. Germline loops: CDR1 SQVTM, CDR2 ANQGSEA. Losses at the gene ends were 6 bases for V and 4 bases for J; bases not matched to a gene: 13. DNA of the CDR3: TGCAGCGTGGACACTGACAGGGGACGGAGAGAGACCCAGTACTTC. As protein: CSVDTDRGRRETQYF.

The V and J genes are TRBV28 and TRBJ1-2; the match to TRBD1 covers 7 bases. The V gene's germline CDR1 is MDHEN and CDR2 SYDVKM. This CDR3 comprises 15 residues. The J segment lost 4 bases and the V segment lost 4 bases, leaving 9 bases of the junction unmatched. The CDR3 coding sequence is TGTGCCAGCAGTTGGACAGGTACCGACTTCTATGGCTACACCTTC. Translated, it gives CASSWTGTDFYGYTF.